This passage covers 27 T cell receptor beta chains from one sample sequenced in a study of shared clonotypes between healthy human individuals. Method: immunoSEQ multiplex PCR; TCRdb's copy keeps in-frame clones and lacks some. The sample has around 1 million clones, approximately 80% seen once; the top ten hold around 1.4%. The sequenced material came from memory CD4+ T cells sorted from blood. As for subset: CD45RA-negative fraction. These receptors were collected from a man aged 18 to 35 in good health.

The chain couples TRBV30 to TRBJ1-6; D gene uncertain. This CDR3 contains 13 residues. In germline, CDR1 is GTSNPN, CDR2 SVGIG (reference sequence). V lost 3 bases, J lost 5 bases, and 8 bases lay in between. In DNA form, the CDR3 reads TGTGCCTGGAGACCGGTGAATAATTCACCCCTCCACTTT. It encodes CAWRPVNNSPLHF.

The V gene is TRBV18, the J gene TRBJ2-1; TRBD2 matches at 10 bases. The CDR3 extends over 16 amino acids. Germline loops: CDR1 KGHSH, CDR2 LQKENI. V lost 3 bases and J lost 2; bases outside the gene matches: 4. The CDR3 loop reads CASSPEAGGAYNEQFF. DNA for the CDR3: TGTGCCAGCTCACCGGAAGCGGGAGGGGCCTACAATGAGCAGTTCTTC.

V and J are TRBV20-1 and TRBJ2-1; D possibly uses TRBD1 or TRBD2 (5 bases each). CDR1 is DFQATT and CDR2 is SNEGSKA in the germline V gene (reference sequence). The CDR3 sequence is 11 residues long. Trimming pared 7 bases from V and 6 bases from J, leaving 10 bases between. In DNA form, the CDR3 reads TGCAGTGTGGGACCAATCAATGAGCAGTTCTTC. It specifies CSVGPINEQFF.

This clone was seen once. V usage is TRBV14 and J usage is TRBJ1-1; maybe TRBD1 (6 bases). V was cut by 2 bases and J by 0 bases, with 16 bases left in between. This CDR3 has 17 amino acids. Per germline, CDR1 SGHDN and CDR2 FVKESK. CDR3 sequence (DNA): TGTGCCAGCAGCCAACCGGGGGCCCACTCCGTGAACACTGAAGCTTTCTTT. It encodes CASSQPGAHSVNTEAFF.

This chain connects TRBV27 to TRBJ2-6; the D is unclear. Per the germline V gene, CDR1 is MNHEY and CDR2 is SMNVEV (reference sequence). V was shortened by 6 bases and J by 0 bases, with 12 bases between the two germline ends. This CDR3 comprises 16 residues. The CDR3 here is CASRARGGSGANVLTF. The CDR3 nucleotides read TGTGCCAGCAGAGCAAGAGGCGGCTCTGGGGCCAACGTCCTGACTTTC.

The genes are TRBV6-5 and TRBJ1-1, with D hard to call. The V gene lost 6 bases and the J gene lost 0 bases, with 11 bases spanning the gap. Germline CDR1 is MNHEY and CDR2 is SVGAGI. This CDR3 has 14 amino acids. The CDR3 spells CASRSWSVNTEAFF. The DNA of the CDR3 is TGTGCCAGCAGGTCTTGGAGCGTGAACACTGAAGCTTTCTTT.

V and J are TRBV20-1 and TRBJ1-1; 7 bases are a match to TRBD1. The germline V gene encodes CDR1 DFQATT and CDR2 SNEGSKA (reference sequence). Unmatched junction bases numbered 3, after V lost 5 bases and J lost 6 bases. This CDR3 has 11 residues. In DNA form, the CDR3 reads TGCAGTGCTTCCGGACAGGCTGAAGCTTTCTTT. Translation: CSASGQAEAFF.

Note on this clone: Just one base apart from a much larger clone, this may be a read error. V usage is TRBV7-9 and J usage is TRBJ2-2; D gene uncertain. The V end was cut by 3 bases, the J end by 5 bases, with 1 base between. In germline, CDR1 is SEHNR, CDR2 FQNEAQ (reference sequence). CDR3 length: 11 residues. In DNA form, the CDR3 reads TGTGCCAGCAGCTTGACCGGGGAGCTGTTTTTT. Translated, it gives CASSLTGELFF. The entire variable domain, with the rest obtained from reference TRBV7-9 and TRBJ2-2, is as follows: DTGVSQNPRHKITKRGQNVTFRCDPISEHNRLYWYRQTLGQGPEFLTYFQNEAQLEKSRLLSDRFSAERPKGSFSTLEIQRTEQGDSAMYLCASSLTGELFFGEGSRLTVL.

This clone showed up just once. The chain employs TRBV5-4 and TRBJ2-2, with 9 bases identical to TRBD2. Germline V gene sequence: CDR1 SGHNT, CDR2 YYREEE (reference sequence). J gave up 6 bases and V 5 bases, and 5 bases lay outside the gene matches. The CDR3 runs 14 residues. DNA for the CDR3: TGTGCCAGCAGGGAGCGGGGGGCCCCCGGGGAGCTGTTTTTT. Its protein is CASRERGAPGELFF.

In this sample, this clone turned up a few times. The V gene is TRBV5-6, the J gene TRBJ1-1; 9 positions match TRBD1. The J segment lost 6 bases and the V segment lost 4 bases, leaving 4 bases of the junction unmatched. CDR1 is SGHDT and CDR2 is YYEEEE in the germline V gene. The CDR3 has 13 residues. CDR3: CASSLTGGPEAFF. The CDR3 bases are TGTGCCAGCAGCCTTACAGGGGGCCCTGAAGCTTTCTTT.

CDR3 nucleotide sequence: TGCGCCAGCAGCCAACTCTCAGACAGGGGGAACAATCAGCCCCAGCATTTT. It is translated as CASSQLSDRGNNQPQHF. The J gene is TRBJ1-5, the V gene TRBV4-1, with 9 nucleotides matching TRBD1. Germline trimming cut 2 bases from V and 3 bases from J; bases unmatched to any gene: 8. CDR3 length equals 17 residues. Germline assignment: CDR1 MGHRA and CDR2 YSYEKL.

The V and J genes are TRBV2 and TRBJ1-6; D might be TRBD1 (5 bases). The CDR3 runs to 14 residues. Trimming took 6 bases from V and 0 from J, leaving 6 bases between them. Germline-derived CDR1 and CDR2 are SNHLY and FYNNEI. The CDR3 region is CASRGGSYNSPLHF. For the CDR3, the DNA is TGTGCCAGCAGGGGGGGCTCCTATAATTCACCCCTCCACTTT. The full variable domain, rest sourced from reference TRBV2 and TRBJ1-6, is EPEVTQTPSHQVTQMGQEVILRCVPISNHLYFYWYRQILGQKVEFLVSFYNNEISEKSEIFDDQFSVERPDGSNFTLKIRSTKLEDSAMYFCASRGGSYNSPLHFGNGTRLTVT.

This sequence joins TRBV11-2 and TRBJ2-2; D ambiguous. This CDR3 region has 13 residues. CDR1 and CDR2 (germline): SGHAT, FQNNGV. The V end was cut by 5 bases, the J end by 7 bases, with 11 bases between. This CDR3 is CASSRMVVGELFF. The DNA for the CDR3 is TGTGCCAGCAGCCGAATGGTTGTCGGGGAGCTGTTTTTT. Together with reference TRBV11-2 and TRBJ2-2, the CDR3 gives the full variable domain: EAGVAQSPRYKIIEKRQSVAFWCNPISGHATLYWYQQILGQGPKLLIQFQNNGVVDDSQLPKDRFSAERLKGVDSTLKIQPAKLEDSAVYLCASSRMVVGELFFGEGSRLTVL.

V is TRBV9 and J is TRBJ2-7, with 10 bases lining up with TRBD2. Per the germline V gene, CDR1 is SGDLS and CDR2 is YYNGEE. The junction had 3 bases not matched to a gene; V was cut back by 0 bases and J by 6 bases. The CDR3 contains 14 residues. The CDR3 spells CASSVALAGAEQYF. CDR3 sequence (DNA): TGTGCCAGCAGCGTAGCGCTAGCGGGAGCCGAGCAGTACTTC.

This clone appeared a single time. The V and J genes are TRBV6-1 and TRBJ1-1; D possibly corresponds to TRBD1 (5 bases). The CDR3 is made up of 14 amino acids. Trimming shortened V by 10 bases and J by 3 bases, and 18 bases separated the two germline ends. The germline gives CDR1 MNHNS, CDR2 SASEGT. CDR3 DNA sequence: TGTGCCACCCGGGACGCGGGTGGGTACACTGAAGCTTTCTTT. Its protein is CATRDAGGYTEAFF.

The chain uses TRBV5-6 and TRBJ1-5, with 9 bases identical to TRBD1. The CDR3 runs to 14 residues. The trim removed 4 bases at V and 4 bases at J, leaving 3 bases unmatched. Germline assignment: CDR1 SGHDT and CDR2 YYEEEE. The CDR3 region is CASSPDRGNQPQHF. The CDR3 DNA reads as TGTGCCAGCAGCCCGGACAGGGGAAATCAGCCCCAGCATTTT.

This clone was detected a few times. J is TRBJ1-2 and V is TRBV9, with D tentatively TRBD1 (6 bases). V was trimmed by 2 bases and J by 8 bases, leaving 19 bases between them. The CDR3 covers 15 residues. Germline V gives CDR1 SGDLS, CDR2 YYNGEE. CDR3 amino acids: CASSVTTGTSGGYTF. For the CDR3, the DNA is TGTGCCAGCAGCGTTACGACCGGGACATCGGGCGGCTACACCTTC.

A remark on this clone: Other DNA sequences in this specimen translate into the identical CDR3. The chain carries TRBV25-1 and TRBJ1-5; D possibly corresponds to TRBD1 (5 bases). CDR3 length: 13 amino acids. Germline V gene data show CDR1 as MGHDK and CDR2 as SYGVNS. V lost 6 bases to trimming and J lost 4 bases, with 10 bases between them. In DNA, the CDR3 is TGTGCCAGCAGGGGGCAGGGTAATCAGCCCCAGCATTTT. Protein sequence: CASRGQGNQPQHF.

The genes are TRBV7-2 and TRBJ2-7, with 9 nucleotides matching TRBD1. V shed 3 bases and J 6 bases; nucleotides not matched to a gene: 9. CDR1 and CDR2 (germline): SGHTA, FQGNSA. The CDR3 consists of 15 residues. The DNA for the CDR3 is TGTGCCAGCAGCTTCGCCGGGACAGGGAAACGCGAGCAGTACTTC. It translates to CASSFAGTGKREQYF.

In its sample, this clone was seen a few times. The sample contains more than one DNA sequence encoding this CDR3. J is TRBJ1-4 and V is TRBV30, with D possibly being TRBD1 (6 bases). V dropped 0 bases and J dropped 8 bases, with 13 bases sitting between them. This CDR3 spans 14 amino acids. Germline V CDR1 and CDR2: GTSNPN, SVGIG (reference sequence). The CDR3 reads CAWSVGGGGEKLFF. CDR3 DNA: TGTGCCTGGAGTGTCGGAGGGGGAGGCGAAAAACTGTTTTTT.

The rearrangement joins TRBV29-1 to TRBJ2-3; unclear D gene. Trimming pared 8 bases from V and 4 bases from J, leaving 13 bases between. CDR1 and CDR2 (germline): SQVTM, ANQGSEA. The CDR3 consists of 12 residues. The CDR3: CSMMEFSDTQYF. The CDR3 region has the DNA TGCAGCATGATGGAATTTTCAGATACGCAGTATTTT.

This chain joins TRBV27 and TRBJ1-1; 7 bases fit TRBD1. Germline V gene lookup returns CDR1 MNHEY and CDR2 SMNVEV (reference sequence). V trimming: 2 bases; J trimming: 8 bases; junction bases outside the gene matches: 5. The CDR3 loop spans 13 amino acids. The CDR3 sequence: CASSLRTGREAFF. CDR3 nucleotides: TGTGCCAGCAGTTTAAGGACAGGTCGCGAAGCTTTCTTT.

This chain joins TRBV15 and TRBJ1-3; the D is unclear. The CDR3 consists of 15 residues. The germline gives CDR1 LNHNV, CDR2 YYDKDF (reference sequence). V shed 4 bases and J shed 0 bases, with 10 bases lying between them. The CDR3, as DNA: TGTGCCACCAGCACACGACACCCCTCTGGAAACACCATATATTTT. This codes for CATSTRHPSGNTIYF. Based on the CDR3 plus reference TRBV15 and TRBJ1-3, the full variable domain is DAMVIQNPRYQVTQFGKPVTLSCSQTLNHNVMYWYQQKSSQAPKLLFHYYDKDFNNEADTPDNFQSRRPNTSFCFLDIRSPGLGDTAMYLCATSTRHPSGNTIYFGEGSWLTVV.

As DNA, the CDR3 is TGCGCCAGCATTAAATTCGGACAGGGGAGGTGGACCCAGTACTTC. Encoded protein: CASIKFGQGRWTQYF. V gene TRBV10-1 combines with J gene TRBJ2-5, with 9 positions matching TRBD1. The CDR3 runs to 15 residues. Germline V gene lookup returns CDR1 WNHNN and CDR2 SYGVQD (reference sequence). Germline trimming cut 7 bases from V and 7 bases from J; bases unmatched to any gene: 13.

This clone was seen only once. The chain has TRBV6-1 and TRBJ2-2; D call uncertain. Trimming took 6 bases from V and 5 from J, leaving 10 bases between them. Germline CDR1 MNHNS, CDR2 SASEGT. CDR3 length equals 13 residues. In DNA, the CDR3 is TGTGCCAGCAGGGCGGACGGAACCGGGGAGCTGTTTTTT. The encoded protein is CASRADGTGELFF.

The rearrangement uses TRBV9 and TRBJ2-7; no definite D call. Per the germline V gene, CDR1 is SGDLS and CDR2 is YYNGEE. Trimming pared 2 bases from V and 7 bases from J, leaving 16 bases between. There are 14 residues in the CDR3. The CDR3 DNA follows: TGTGCCAGCAGCGTCAGCCCTACCCGTGGGGAGCAGTACTTC. Its translation: CASSVSPTRGEQYF.

This clone was counted only a few times. This chain links TRBV7-9 with TRBJ2-3; TRBD2 aligns across 7 bases. Looked up from germline, CDR1 is SEHNR and CDR2 is FQNEAQ (reference sequence). CDR3 length: 15 residues. The ends lost 2 bases at V and 4 bases at J; junction bases unmatched: 6. Here the CDR3 reads CASSLKSGAADTQYF. As DNA, the CDR3 is TGTGCCAGCAGCTTAAAAAGCGGGGCGGCAGATACGCAGTATTTT.